This T cell receptor (beta chain) was documented in a study of cytomegalovirus exposure and HLA in healthy donors. Study overall: The 110 or so validation repertoires used a platform that matched the one used for the approximately 670 first-cohort repertoires, as a later analysis reported. Study findings and constraints: Researchers reported that three CMV-associated chains were confirmed in vitro as CMV antigen-specific. One later analysis, an examination of the 120 validation repertoires, found that first-cohort TCR clusters tended to co-occur in them. Altogether, some 170 TCR beta chains were recorded as cytomegalovirus-associated.

Using immunoSEQ multiplex PCR, the repertoire was profiled, and TCRdb retains in-frame clones only, with some absent. The data show 120,000 or so clones, roughly 95% seen once. For this clone: Its antigen remains unidentified.

The TCR comes from a man younger than 35 in good health and CMV-seronegative. Sequencing was carried out using PBMCs.

This CDR3 reads CASSARRTGSEQYF. The CDR3 DNA reads as TGTGCCAGTAGTGCTAGGCGAACAGGGAGCGAGCAGTACTTC. The genes are TRBV19 and TRBJ2-7; a weak D match, TRBD1 (6 bases). The CDR3 has 14 residues. The V gene lost 5 bases and the J gene lost 6 bases, with 17 bases spanning the gap. Per germline, CDR1 LNHDA and CDR2 SQIVND (reference sequence).